The rows below give T cell receptor beta chains drawn from one sample of a study of cytomegalovirus exposure and HLA in healthy donors. The assay was immunoSEQ multiplex PCR, and TCRdb's table has in-frame clones only and misses some. The sample contains some 150,000 clones, 75% to 90% of which appear only once. The sequenced material came from PBMCs. These TCRs come from a young woman in good health and CMV-seronegative. CDR3s include the opening cysteine and the closing phenylalanine or tryptophan. D genes are given only for firm matches. For some rows the clone size is stated as once, few or many, or as a class when expanded; others skip it.

d_call clone_size j_call v_call cdr3_nt cdr3_aa
- few TRBJ1-1 TRBV6-1 TGTGCCATCAGTGGGGAGAGGGACACTGAAGCTTTCTTT CAISGERDTEAFF
- - TRBJ1-2 TRBV19 TGTGCCAGTAGTATAGATCTATTCGGGGACTATGGCTACACCTTC CASSIDLFGDYGYTF
TRBD2 - TRBJ2-7 TRBV7-9 TGTGCCAGCAGCTATAGCGGGGGGGCCGTGTCCCACGAGCAGTACTTC CASSYSGGAVSHEQYF
TRBD1 - TRBJ2-7 TRBV19 TGTGCCAGTAGGCCGACAGGGGGAAGCTACGAGCAGTACTTC CASRPTGGSYEQYF
- - TRBJ2-3 TRBV30 TGTGCCTGGAGTGTCCGGGACTTTGGTACGCAGTATTTT CAWSVRDFGTQYF
TRBD1 - TRBJ2-1 TRBV7-6 TGTGCCAGCAGCTTAGTACAGGGGACCTACAATGAGCAGTTCTTC CASSLVQGTYNEQFF
- few TRBJ1-3 TRBV9 TGTGCCAGCAGCGTAGAACAGGGCTCAGGAAACACCATATATTTT CASSVEQGSGNTIYF
- - TRBJ2-7 TRBV5-1 TGCGCCAGCAGCATTTCAGGGCCTGTCGAGCAGTACTTC CASSISGPVEQYF
- few TRBJ1-2 TRBV30 TGTGCCTGGAAGGTTTTCGTTCAGGGGTTTAATGGCTACACCTTC CAWKVFVQGFNGYTF
- - TRBJ1-2 TRBV27 TGTGCCAGCAGGGTGACAGGCGATTTCTATGGCTACACCTTC CASRVTGDFYGYTF
TRBD2 - TRBJ2-7 TRBV11-2 TGTGCCAGCAGCTTAGATCATCTAGCGGGACTGCTCTACGAGCAGTACTTC CASSLDHLAGLLYEQYF
- - TRBJ2-5 TRBV5-5 TGTGCCAGCAGCGCGGACTCTTGGTACCAAGAGACCCAGTACTTC CASSADSWYQETQYF
- - TRBJ2-7 TRBV5-8 TGTGCCAGCAGCCCCTTGCGGAACTATCGGTCCTACGAGCAGTACTTC CASSPLRNYRSYEQYF
- - TRBJ1-3 TRBV9 TGTGCCAGCAGCGTCCAGGGTCCAGTAGCTGGAAACACCATATATTTT CASSVQGPVAGNTIYF
- - TRBJ2-7 TRBV29-1 TGCAGCGCTCCGGGATTCTCCTACGAGCAGTACTTC CSAPGFSYEQYF
TRBD1 - TRBJ1-6 TRBV5-1 TGCGCCAGCAGCCCTGGACAGGGGAATTCACCCCTCCACTTT CASSPGQGNSPLHF
TRBD2 few TRBJ2-5 TRBV7-9 TGTGCCAGCAGCTTAGGCTTGGTAGCGGGGGACCAAGAGACCCAGTACTTC CASSLGLVAGDQETQYF
- few TRBJ1-1 TRBV30 TGTGCCTGTGGCAGCGGGTATGCTGAAGCTTTCTTT CACGSGYAEAFF
- - TRBJ1-6 TRBV9 TGTGCCAGCAGCGTGGACAGTAATTCACCCCTCCACTTT CASSVDSNSPLHF
- - TRBJ1-2 TRBV27 TGTGCCAGCAGTGAGGGACTTCCAGGGCGTTATGGCTACACCTTC CASSEGLPGRYGYTF
- - TRBJ1-1 TRBV11-2 TGTGCCAGCAGCTTAGCGGGGTCAGCGTTGGGCACTGAAGCTTTCTTT CASSLAGSALGTEAFF
- - TRBJ2-5 TRBV7-8 TGTGCCAGCAGCTTAGATCCGGTACAAGAGACCCAGTACTTC CASSLDPVQETQYF
TRBD1 - TRBJ2-7 TRBV28 TGTGCCAGCCGAGGGACAGGGGTCCACGAGCAGTACTTC CASRGTGVHEQYF
- - TRBJ2-2 TRBV28 TGTGCCAGCCGACCGGGGGGGACAGGGAAGAGTTGGAGCACCGGGGAGCTGTTTTTT CASRPGGTGKSWSTGELFF
TRBD1 - TRBJ1-5 TRBV4-1 TGCGCCAGCAGCCAATTGACAGGGATTCAGCCCCAGCATTTT CASSQLTGIQPQHF
TRBD1 few TRBJ1-6 TRBV7-3 TGTGCCAGCAGCTCGTCCCGGGACAGAGGGGGACCCCTCCACTTT CASSSSRDRGGPLHF
TRBD1 - TRBJ1-2 TRBV2 TGTGCCAGCCTAGGGACAGATAATGGCTACACCTTC CASLGTDNGYTF
- few TRBJ1-5 TRBV2 TGTGCCAGCAGTGATCCAGGTTACAATCAGCCCCAGCATTTT CASSDPGYNQPQHF
- few TRBJ2-7 TRBV5-4 TGTGCCAGCAGCCACCCGACTAGGACCGAGCAGTACTTC CASSHPTRTEQYF
TRBD2 - TRBJ2-7 TRBV4-2 TGTGCCAGCAGCCATGCCCTAGCGGGAGGGACCTACGAGCAGTACTTC CASSHALAGGTYEQYF
- - TRBJ2-3 TRBV6-5 TGTGCCAGCAGCCGAACGAAGAGAGATACGCAGTATTTT CASSRTKRDTQYF
TRBD2 - TRBJ2-5 TRBV5-4 TGTGCCAGCAGCCTAGCGGGGGGGCCGCGAGAGACCCAGTACTTC CASSLAGGPRETQYF
TRBD2 - TRBJ2-3 TRBV11-2 TGTGCCAGCAGCTTGACGGGGGGATTAGATACGCAGTATTTT CASSLTGGLDTQYF
TRBD1 - TRBJ1-3 TRBV6-1 TGTGCCAGCAGTCCACCGGGACAGGTTTACACCATATATTTT CASSPPGQVYTIYF
TRBD1 - TRBJ2-7 TRBV7-2 TGTGCCAGCAGCTTAGAAGCGACAGGGATCTACGAGCAGTACTTC CASSLEATGIYEQYF
- - TRBJ1-1 TRBV30 TGTGCCTGGAGTGAGACGGCAGGTGAAGCTTTCTTT CAWSETAGEAFF
TRBD2 - TRBJ2-1 TRBV7-9 TGTGCCAGCAGCCGCGGTGGACTAGCGGGAGAATTGGGCAGCGAGCAGTTCTTC CASSRGGLAGELGSEQFF
- once TRBJ2-3 TRBV7-9 TGTGCCAGCAGCCCCTACGGTGGAGGAGGGGATACGCAGTATTTT CASSPYGGGGDTQYF
- once TRBJ2-1 TRBV5-1 TGCGCCAGCAGCTTTCTGGGGAGCTCCTACAATGAGCAGTTCTTC CASSFLGSSYNEQFF
- once TRBJ1-4 TRBV5-1 TGCGCCAGCAGCCCCGGTGGACAGCCTAATGAAAAACTGTTTTTT CASSPGGQPNEKLFF
- - TRBJ1-2 TRBV19 TGTGCCAGTATGCGCGAGACAGCCTATGGCTACACCTTC CASMRETAYGYTF
- - TRBJ2-7 TRBV6-5 TGTGCCAGCAGTTACTCTCAGGGCGCCGTTGGCGAGCAGTACTTC CASSYSQGAVGEQYF
- - TRBJ2-3 TRBV19 TGTGCCAGTAGTATAGGAGGAGCCACTTTAGGGCAGTATTTT CASSIGGATLGQYF
TRBD1 - TRBJ1-1 TRBV18 TGTGCCAGCTCACCACAAACCGGGACAGGTCTTATCGACACTGAAGCTTTCTTT CASSPQTGTGLIDTEAFF
- - TRBJ1-1 TRBV7-3 TGTGCCAGCAGCTTATCCTATCGGTTCCAGGCTGGAATGAACACTGAAGCTTTCTTT CASSLSYRFQAGMNTEAFF
- - TRBJ2-3 TRBV7-2 TGTGCCAGCAGCTCCCCAATAACAGGGGGGGTCCCTACGCAGTATTTT CASSSPITGGVPTQYF
TRBD2 - TRBJ2-2 TRBV7-8 TGTGCCAGCAGGGGTCAGACTAGCGGCGGGGAGCTGTTTTTT CASRGQTSGGELFF
TRBD1 - TRBJ1-5 TRBV18 TGTGCCAGCTCACGGGACAGGGGGCGCCGGATGCATCAGCCCCAGCATTTT CASSRDRGRRMHQPQHF
TRBD1 - TRBJ2-1 TRBV15 TGTGCCACCAGCAGAGAAACAGGGGGCGGGTACAATGAGCAGTTCTTC CATSRETGGGYNEQFF
TRBD2 - TRBJ2-1 TRBV7-2 TGTGCCAGCAGCCATAGCGGGGGCCTCCATACATCGCAGTTCTTC CASSHSGGLHTSQFF
TRBD2 - TRBJ2-5 TRBV28 TGTGCCAGTTCCCCGGGACTAGCGGGAGTTGAGACCCAGTACTTC CASSPGLAGVETQYF
- - TRBJ1-3 TRBV2 TGTGCCAGCAGTGGGGGGAGGACCGTTATTGGAAACACCATATATTTT CASSGGRTVIGNTIYF
- - TRBJ1-1 TRBV11-2 TGTGCCAGCAGCTTAGAGGCAGGGACTGAAGCTTTCTTT CASSLEAGTEAFF
- - TRBJ1-1 TRBV2 TGTGCCAGCAGTGGGGTTAGCAACACTGAAGCTTTCTTT CASSGVSNTEAFF